What follows are 32 T cell receptor beta chains derived from one specimen sequenced in a study of OX40 agonist ivuxolimab in advanced cancers. Here immunoSEQ multiplex PCR was the method, and the copy in TCRdb shows in-frame clones only, minus some. The data show about 34,000 clones, roughly 85% seen once. The sequencing used CD4+ or CD8+ T cells sorted from blood, collected in a trial of the OX40 agonist ivuxolimab. These receptors were taken from an adult with an advanced solid tumor such as melanoma, head and neck, liver or kidney cancer.

As for this clone: This same CDR3 is encoded by further DNA sequences in the sample. The chain combines TRBV30 with TRBJ1-1; unclear D gene. Trimming pared 0 bases from V and 2 bases from J, leaving 13 bases between. The CDR3 consists of 15 residues. The germline gives CDR1 GTSNPN, CDR2 SVGIG (reference sequence). CDR3 region: CAWSVRGGRNTEAFF. CDR3 nucleotides: TGTGCCTGGAGTGTACGAGGTGGCAGAAACACTGAAGCTTTCTTT.

The chain couples TRBV5-1 to TRBJ2-7, with D perhaps given as TRBD1 or TRBD2 (6 bases each). This CDR3 comprises 21 residues. V lost 3 bases to trimming and J lost 0 bases, with 31 bases between them. Germline CDR1 SGHRS, CDR2 YFSETQ. The CDR3 nucleotides are TGCGCCAGCAGCTCTATGGGGGGAATAGGGTCCCGGGACACGTTCTCCTACGAGCAGTACTTC. Translating it yields CASSSMGGIGSRDTFSYEQYF.

Remarks on this clone: An end of the junction does not agree with germline; a read error may underlie this. This chain joins TRBV7-7 and TRBJ2-7; D may be TRBD1 or TRBD2 (7 bases each). CDR3 length equals 13 residues. From germline, CDR1 is SSHAT and CDR2 FNYEAQ (reference sequence). The CDR3 DNA reads TGTGCTAGCAGCCCAGGGGGGGCCTACGAGCAGTACTTC. Its protein is CASSPGGAYEQYF.

The CDR3 sequence: CASSPGQYYGYTF. The CDR3, as DNA: TGTGCCAGCAGCCCAGGACAGTATTATGGCTACACCTTC. The gene calls are TRBV7-9 and TRBJ1-2; a weak D match, TRBD1 (6 bases). The CDR3 runs to 13 residues. Germline V gene data show CDR1 as SEHNR and CDR2 as FQNEAQ (reference sequence). Trimming stripped 5 bases from V and 5 bases from J, with 12 bases between. Full variable domain (rest looked up from reference TRBV7-9 and TRBJ1-2): DTGVSQNPRHKITKRGQNVTFRCDPISEHNRLYWYRQTLGQGPEFLTYFQNEAQLEKSRLLSDRFSAERPKGSFSTLEIQRTEQGDSAMYLCASSPGQYYGYTFGSGTRLTVV.

The chain links TRBV5-1 to TRBJ2-5; D perhaps matches TRBD1 (7 bases). The CDR3 contains 14 residues. V lost 3 bases and J lost 2, with 11 bases in between. CDR1 SGHRS and CDR2 YFSETQ come from the germline V gene. CDR3 bases: TGCGCCAGCAGCTGGAGGGGGCCTCAAGAGACCCAGTACTTC. Its translation: CASSWRGPQETQYF.

As for this clone: A read error may explain this, as a much larger clone is one base away. This chain links TRBV2 with TRBJ2-1; 14 bases are shared with TRBD2. The CDR3 contains 15 residues. Germline V lookup: CDR1 SNHLY, CDR2 FYNNEI. The CDR3 DNA reads as TGTACCAGCAGTGGGGGGACTAGCGGGAGAGGTGAGCAGTTCTTC. It codes for CTSSGGTSGRGEQFF.

This chain joins TRBV25-1 and TRBJ2-1, with D unresolved. Trimming shortened V by 1 base and J by 0 bases, and 10 bases separated the two germline ends. CDR1 and CDR2 from the germline V gene are MGHDK and SYGVNS. The CDR3 runs 16 residues. The CDR3 DNA reads TGTGCCAGCAGTGAATCCTCTGGTAGCTCCTACAATGAGCAGTTCTTC. It yields the protein CASSESSGSSYNEQFF.

V is TRBV4-3 and J is TRBJ1-2, with 8 bases matching TRBD1. In germline, CDR1 is LGHNA, CDR2 YSLEER. The CDR3 has 14 residues. V gave up 6 bases and J gave up 7 bases; unmatched junction bases: 10. CDR3 in amino acids: CASRNNRGSGGYTF. CDR3 in DNA: TGCGCCAGCAGAAATAACAGGGGGAGTGGTGGCTACACCTTC.

This rearrangement joins TRBV6-6 to TRBJ1-2; perhaps TRBD1 as D (6 bases). The CDR3 has 13 residues. Trimming took off 8 bases at V and 2 bases at J, with 12 bases between the two ends. Germline CDR1 is MNHNY and CDR2 is SVGAGI (reference sequence). This CDR3 reads CASGDTYNYGYTF. The CDR3 nucleotides are TGTGCCAGCGGGGACACATACAACTATGGCTACACCTTC.

The V and J genes are TRBV5-1 and TRBJ1-3; no reliable D call. Germline lookup yields CDR1 SGHRS and CDR2 YFSETQ. This CDR3 comprises 17 residues. The V end was cut by 4 bases, the J end by 4 bases, with 21 bases between. The CDR3 DNA follows: TGCGCCAGCAGCCTGCTGGGGTCCGGGGTGCGAGGAAACACCATATATTTT. Translated: CASSLLGSGVRGNTIYF.

This clone was seen a single time. The chain carries TRBV6-5 and TRBJ2-2; the match to TRBD1 covers 8 bases. The CDR3 spans 15 residues. The germline V gene encodes CDR1 MNHEY and CDR2 SVGAGI. V was clipped by 0 bases and J by 6 bases; unmatched bases: 3. CDR3 in DNA: TGTGCCAGCAGTTACTCGGGACAGGCGGCCGGGGAGCTGTTTTTT. It translates to CASSYSGQAAGELFF.

The chain combines TRBV30 with TRBJ1-2, with D possibly TRBD1 on 5 matching bases. The CDR3 is 14 residues long. Deletions cut 1 base from V and 8 bases from J, with 17 bases between. Germline CDR1 reads GTSNPN; CDR2 reads SVGIG (reference sequence). In DNA form, the CDR3 reads TGTGCCTGGAGTGGTACCGTCCACGCAGGGGGCTACACCTTC. This gives the protein CAWSGTVHAGGYTF.

This clone was seen a handful of times. J is TRBJ1-5 and V is TRBV5-4; TRBD1 is a possible D gene (5 bases). Germline CDR1 reads SGHNT; CDR2 reads YYREEE (reference sequence). V was shortened by 3 bases and J by 2 bases, with 12 bases between the two germline ends. The CDR3 is made up of 15 amino acids. CDR3 region: CASSSGDWGNQPQHF. The CDR3 bases are TGTGCCAGCAGCTCCGGGGACTGGGGCAATCAGCCCCAGCATTTT.

The J gene is TRBJ1-1, the V gene TRBV4-3; D call uncertain. Deletions cut 1 base from V and 1 base from J, with 7 bases between. The germline CDR1 and CDR2 sequences are LGHNA and YSLEER. The CDR3 extends over 14 amino acids. The CDR3 sequence is CASSQVVANTEAFF. CDR3 sequence (DNA): TGCGCCAGCAGCCAAGTTGTGGCGAACACTGAAGCTTTCTTT.

The chain carries TRBV20-1 and TRBJ2-1, with D perhaps assigned TRBD1 or TRBD2 (5 bases each). The germline V gene has CDR1 DFQATT and CDR2 SNEGSKA (reference sequence). V dropped 3 bases and J dropped 6 bases, with 6 bases sitting between them. The CDR3 sequence is 11 residues long. In DNA, the CDR3 is TGCAGTGCTAGGAGGGGCAATGAGCAGTTCTTC. It specifies CSARRGNEQFF.

The chain joins TRBV21-1 to TRBJ2-5; TRBD1, the D gene given by the table, was not confirmed from the DNA. TRBV21-1 is tagged as a pseudogene. There are 13 residues in the CDR3. CDR3 residues: CASRDRGRETQYF. The CDR3 nucleotides read TGTGCCAGCAGGGACAGGGGGCGAGAGACCCAGTACTTC.

This clone was seen a handful of times. The V gene is TRBV29-1, the J gene TRBJ2-5, with no clear D. This CDR3 has 10 residues. Trimming cost V 7 bases and J 2 bases, with 5 bases left between them. Germline V CDR1 and CDR2: SQVTM, ANQGSEA. The CDR3 is CSAEQETQYF. The CDR3, as DNA: TGCAGCGCAGAGCAAGAGACCCAGTACTTC.

This chain joins TRBV4-1 and TRBJ2-2; maybe TRBD1 (5 bases). The CDR3 runs 16 residues. The V end lost 0 bases, the J end lost 4 bases, and 12 bases lay between the germline ends. The germline gives CDR1 MGHRA, CDR2 YSYEKL. As DNA, the CDR3 is TGCGCCAGCAGCCAAGATCCAGGGTCGGTCACCGGGGAGCTGTTTTTT. This sequence encodes CASSQDPGSVTGELFF.

The genes are TRBV28 and TRBJ1-1; tentatively, D is TRBD1 (6 bases). The CDR3 sequence is 14 residues long. Per germline, CDR1 MDHEN and CDR2 SYDVKM. Trimming cost V 3 bases and J 1 base, with 9 bases left between them. Here the CDR3 reads CASSFGGANTEAFF. Here the CDR3 DNA reads TGTGCCAGCAGTTTTGGGGGGGCGAACACTGAAGCTTTCTTT.

This chain's CDR3 is CASSLYGAPNQPQHF. The CDR3 DNA reads TGTGCCAGCAGCTTGTACGGGGCTCCTAATCAGCCCCAGCATTTT. The chain couples TRBV5-4 to TRBJ1-5; a possible D gene is TRBD1 (5 bases). Looked up from germline, CDR1 is SGHNT and CDR2 is YYREEE (reference sequence). The length of the CDR3 is 15 residues. V was cut by 1 base and J by 4 bases, with 12 bases left in between.

This chain connects TRBV2 to TRBJ2-2; possibly TRBD2 for D (7 bases). V was trimmed by 8 bases and J by 1 base, leaving 14 bases between them. The CDR3 has 15 amino acids. CDR1 is SNHLY, CDR2 FYNNEI, per germline. The DNA of the CDR3 is TGTGCCAGCGGGGGGGCGGTGCTGAACACCGGGGAGCTGTTTTTT. Translating it yields CASGGAVLNTGELFF.

The chain recombines TRBV5-1 with TRBJ1-1, with D unclear. Germline-derived CDR1 and CDR2 are SGHRS and YFSETQ. The CDR3 length is 14 residues. Trimming took 4 bases from V and 2 from J, leaving 12 bases between them. In DNA, the CDR3 is TGCGCCAGCAGCCGTTCCGGGGAAAACACTGAAGCTTTCTTT. This translates into CASSRSGENTEAFF.

The J gene is TRBJ1-2, the V gene TRBV7-2; TRBD1 is a possible D gene (6 bases). This CDR3 is 14 amino acids long. CDR1 and CDR2 (germline): SGHTA, FQGNSA. V was clipped by 5 bases and J by 6 bases, with 16 bases between them. The CDR3 region has the DNA TGTGCCAGCAGCGAGACATGGGGGCGGAATGGCTACACCTTC. Protein: CASSETWGRNGYTF.

The rearrangement uses TRBV7-2 and TRBJ1-1; D is ambiguous. The CDR3 sequence is 13 residues long. Per the germline V gene, CDR1 is SGHTA and CDR2 is FQGNSA. The ends were cut back, 5 bases at V and 1 base at J, with 8 bases in the middle. The CDR3 bases are TGTGCCAGCAGCGAACAGAGGAACACTGAAGCTTTCTTT. Translated, it gives CASSEQRNTEAFF.

The chain joins TRBV7-2 to TRBJ2-7; 12 bases agree with TRBD1. The CDR3 loop spans 16 amino acids. V was pared by 1 base and J by 5 bases, with 6 bases of the junction left unmatched. Germline V CDR1 and CDR2: SGHTA, FQGNSA. CDR3 nucleotide sequence: TGTGCCAGCAGCTTAGTGGGGACAGGGGGCTCTAACGAGCAGTACTTC. This gives the protein CASSLVGTGGSNEQYF. Using reference TRBV7-2 and TRBJ2-7 for the parts outside the CDR3, the full variable domain is GAGVSQSPSNKVTEKGKDVELRCDPISGHTALYWYRQSLGQGLEFLIYFQGNSAPDKSGLPSDRFSAERTGGSVSTLTIQRTQQEDSAVYLCASSLVGTGGSNEQYFGPGTRLTVT.

The chain couples TRBV7-2 to TRBJ2-1; TRBD2 might be the D (6 bases). The CDR3 spans 16 residues. Trimming cost V 5 bases and J 5 bases, with 19 bases left between them. The V gene's germline CDR1 is SGHTA and CDR2 FQGNSA. CDR3 nucleotides: TGTGCCAGCAGCCCAGCCCACGGGAGTTACCACAATGAGCAGTTCTTC. Its translation is CASSPAHGSYHNEQFF.

The rearrangement links TRBV28 to TRBJ1-2; D unclear. Germline loops: CDR1 MDHEN, CDR2 SYDVKM. The CDR3 covers 12 residues. Trimming pared 2 bases from V and 4 bases from J, leaving 5 bases between. The CDR3 nucleotides read TGTGCCAGCAGTTTAAAGAGCTATGGCTACACCTTC. This gives the protein CASSLKSYGYTF.

The V and J genes are TRBV15 and TRBJ2-5, with 11 nucleotides matching TRBD2. CDR1 LNHNV and CDR2 YYDKDF come from the germline V gene (reference sequence). Losses at the gene ends were 5 bases for V and 5 bases for J; bases not matched to a gene: 13. CDR3 length: 17 residues. In nucleotides, the CDR3 is TGTGCCACCAGCCTCGAAGTAGCGGGAGGGCTCGTCGAGACCCAGTACTTC. Translating it yields CATSLEVAGGLVETQYF.

The chain joins TRBV5-3 to TRBJ1-6; unclear D gene. TRBV5-3 is filed as an ORF, its function uncertain. This CDR3 has 14 residues. The germline V and J ends were trimmed by 3 bases and 9 bases, with 13 bases remaining between them. CDR3 protein: CARSSPKDGSPLHF. Written as DNA, the CDR3 is TGTGCCAGAAGCTCCCCGAAGGACGGTTCACCCCTCCACTTT.

The chain carries TRBV10-1 and TRBJ1-4; TRBD1 is a possible D gene (6 bases). Germline CDR1 reads WNHNN; CDR2 reads SYGVQD (reference sequence). Between the trimmed V and J ends, which lost 6 bases and 1 base, there was a span of 12 bases. The CDR3 spans 15 residues. The CDR3 bases are TGCGCCAGCAGCTCCGGGACACGAACTAATGAAAAACTGTTTTTT. Protein sequence: CASSSGTRTNEKLFF.

The chain employs TRBV7-8 and TRBJ1-1; D is unclear. Trimming stripped 5 bases from V and 1 base from J, with 8 bases between. The CDR3 consists of 13 residues. Looked up from germline, CDR1 is SGHVS and CDR2 is FQNEAQ. This chain's CDR3 is CASSRLGNTEAFF. CDR3 nucleotide sequence: TGTGCCAGCAGCCGTCTGGGGAACACTGAAGCTTTCTTT. Drawing the rest from reference TRBV7-8 and TRBJ1-1, the complete variable domain is GAGVSQSPRYKVAKRGQDVALRCDPISGHVSLFWYQQALGQGPEFLTYFQNEAQLDKSGLPSDRFFAERPEGSVSTLKIQRTQQEDSAVYLCASSRLGNTEAFFGQGTRLTVV.

The chain carries TRBV5-1 and TRBJ2-2; D not certain. Germline V CDR1 and CDR2: SGHRS, YFSETQ. There are 14 residues in the CDR3. The V end was cut by 0 bases, the J end by 4 bases, with 7 bases between. Here the CDR3 DNA reads TGCGCCAGCAGCTTGGTTATAAGCACCGGGGAGCTGTTTTTT. The encoded protein is CASSLVISTGELFF.